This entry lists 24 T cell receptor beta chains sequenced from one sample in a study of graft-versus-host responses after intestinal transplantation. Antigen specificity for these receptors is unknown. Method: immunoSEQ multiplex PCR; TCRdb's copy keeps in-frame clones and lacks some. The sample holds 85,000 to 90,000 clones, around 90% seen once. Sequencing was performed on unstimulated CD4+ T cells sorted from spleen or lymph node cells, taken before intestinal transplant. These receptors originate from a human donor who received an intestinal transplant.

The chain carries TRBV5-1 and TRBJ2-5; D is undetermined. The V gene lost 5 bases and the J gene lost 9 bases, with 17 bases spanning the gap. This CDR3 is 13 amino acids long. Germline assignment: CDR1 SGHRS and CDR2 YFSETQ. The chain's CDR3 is CASRPTTTYAQYF. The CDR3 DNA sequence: TGCGCCAGCAGACCTACTACCACCTACGCCCAGTACTTC.

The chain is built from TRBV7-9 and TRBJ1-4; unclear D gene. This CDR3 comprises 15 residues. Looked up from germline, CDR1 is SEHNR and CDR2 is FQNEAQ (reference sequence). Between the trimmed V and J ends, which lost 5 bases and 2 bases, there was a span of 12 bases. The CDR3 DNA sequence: TGTGCCAGCAGCCCCATCGGGGTCACTAATGAAAAACTGTTTTTT. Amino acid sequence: CASSPIGVTNEKLFF.

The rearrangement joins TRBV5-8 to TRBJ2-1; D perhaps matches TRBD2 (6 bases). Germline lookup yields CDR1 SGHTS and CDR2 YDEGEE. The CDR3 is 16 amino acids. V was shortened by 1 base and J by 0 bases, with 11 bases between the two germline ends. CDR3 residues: CASSLSRGYSYNEQFF. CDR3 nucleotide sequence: TGTGCCAGCAGCTTGTCGCGGGGCTACTCCTACAATGAGCAGTTCTTC.

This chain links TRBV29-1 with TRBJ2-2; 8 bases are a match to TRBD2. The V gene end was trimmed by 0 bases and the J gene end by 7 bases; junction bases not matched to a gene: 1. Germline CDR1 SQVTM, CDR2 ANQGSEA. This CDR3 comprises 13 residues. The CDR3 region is CSVEDRGGGELFF. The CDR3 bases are TGCAGCGTTGAAGATCGGGGGGGCGGGGAGCTGTTTTTT.

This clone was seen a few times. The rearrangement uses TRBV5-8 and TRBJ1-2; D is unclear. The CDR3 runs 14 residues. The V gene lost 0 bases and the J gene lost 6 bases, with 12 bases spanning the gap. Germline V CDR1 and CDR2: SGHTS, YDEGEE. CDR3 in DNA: TGTGCCAGCAGCTTGGACCTACCAAGCGATGGCTACACCTTC. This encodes CASSLDLPSDGYTF.

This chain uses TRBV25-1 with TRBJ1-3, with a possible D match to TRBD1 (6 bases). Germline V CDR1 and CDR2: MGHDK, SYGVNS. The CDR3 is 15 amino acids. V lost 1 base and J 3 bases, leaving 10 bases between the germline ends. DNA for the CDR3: TGTGCCAGCAGTGAATGGGCAGGGGATGGAAACACCATATATTTT. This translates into CASSEWAGDGNTIYF.

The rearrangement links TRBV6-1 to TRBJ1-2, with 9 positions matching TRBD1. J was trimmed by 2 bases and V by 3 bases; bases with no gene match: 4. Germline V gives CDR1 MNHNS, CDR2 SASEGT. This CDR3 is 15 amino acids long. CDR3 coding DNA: TGTGCCAGCAGTGACCCTGGGACAGGGAACTATGGCTACACCTTC. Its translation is CASSDPGTGNYGYTF.

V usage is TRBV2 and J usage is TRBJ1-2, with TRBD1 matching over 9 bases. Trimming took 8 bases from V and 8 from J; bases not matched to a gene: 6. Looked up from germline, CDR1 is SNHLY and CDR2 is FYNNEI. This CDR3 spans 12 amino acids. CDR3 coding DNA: TGTGCCAGCCGGGGGACAGGGTTCGGCTACACCTTC. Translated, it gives CASRGTGFGYTF. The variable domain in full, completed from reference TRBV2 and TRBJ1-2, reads EPEVTQTPSHQVTQMGQEVILRCVPISNHLYFYWYRQILGQKVEFLVSFYNNEISEKSEIFDDQFSVERPDGSNFTLKIRSTKLEDSAMYFCASRGTGFGYTFGSGTRLTVV.

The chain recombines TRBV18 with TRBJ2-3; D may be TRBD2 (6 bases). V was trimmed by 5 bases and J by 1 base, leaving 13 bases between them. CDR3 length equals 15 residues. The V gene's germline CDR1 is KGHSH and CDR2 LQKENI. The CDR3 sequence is CASSDGGLGTDTQYF. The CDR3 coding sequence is TGTGCCAGCTCAGACGGGGGTCTAGGCACAGATACGCAGTATTTT.

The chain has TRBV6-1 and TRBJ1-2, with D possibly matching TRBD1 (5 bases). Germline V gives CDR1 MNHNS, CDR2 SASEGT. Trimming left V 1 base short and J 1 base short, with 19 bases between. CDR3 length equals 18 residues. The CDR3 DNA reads TGTGCCAGCAGTGAAGGACAGCAACCCCGTATGGGTAACTATGGCTACACCTTC. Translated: CASSEGQQPRMGNYGYTF.

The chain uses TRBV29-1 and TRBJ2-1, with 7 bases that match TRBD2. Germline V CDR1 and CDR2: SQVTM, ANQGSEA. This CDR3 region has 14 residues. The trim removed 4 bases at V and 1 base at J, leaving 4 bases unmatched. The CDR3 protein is CSVGGGGSYNEQFF. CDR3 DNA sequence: TGCAGCGTTGGGGGCGGGGGTTCCTACAATGAGCAGTTCTTC.

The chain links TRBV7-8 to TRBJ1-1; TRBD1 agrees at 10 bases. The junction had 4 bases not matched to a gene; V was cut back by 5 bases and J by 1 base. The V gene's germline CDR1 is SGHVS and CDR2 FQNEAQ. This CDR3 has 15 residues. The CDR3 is CASSPRTGGNTEAFF. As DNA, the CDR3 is TGTGCCAGCAGCCCCCGGACAGGGGGGAACACTGAAGCTTTCTTT. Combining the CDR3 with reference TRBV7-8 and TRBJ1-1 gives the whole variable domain GAGVSQSPRYKVAKRGQDVALRCDPISGHVSLFWYQQALGQGPEFLTYFQNEAQLDKSGLPSDRFFAERPEGSVSTLKIQRTQQEDSAVYLCASSPRTGGNTEAFFGQGTRLTVV.

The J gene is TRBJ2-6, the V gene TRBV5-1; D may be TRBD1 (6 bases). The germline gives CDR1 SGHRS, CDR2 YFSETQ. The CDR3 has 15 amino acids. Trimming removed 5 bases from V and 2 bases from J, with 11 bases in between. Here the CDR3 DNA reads TGCGCCAGCAGTCCACAGGGAACTGGGGCCAACGTCCTGACTTTC. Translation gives CASSPQGTGANVLTF.

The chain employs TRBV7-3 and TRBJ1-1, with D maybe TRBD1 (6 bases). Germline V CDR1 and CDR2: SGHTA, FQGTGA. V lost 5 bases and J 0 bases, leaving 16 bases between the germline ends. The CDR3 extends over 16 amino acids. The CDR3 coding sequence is TGTGCCAGCAGCAAATACCCGGGACACTTGAACACTGAAGCTTTCTTT. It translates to CASSKYPGHLNTEAFF.

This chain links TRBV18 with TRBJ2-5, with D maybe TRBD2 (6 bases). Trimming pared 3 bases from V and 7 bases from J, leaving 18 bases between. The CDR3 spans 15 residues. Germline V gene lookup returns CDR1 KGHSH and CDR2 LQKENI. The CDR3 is CASSPGRGLRGTQYF. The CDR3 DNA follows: TGTGCCAGCTCACCGGGGCGGGGACTCCGCGGGACCCAGTACTTC.

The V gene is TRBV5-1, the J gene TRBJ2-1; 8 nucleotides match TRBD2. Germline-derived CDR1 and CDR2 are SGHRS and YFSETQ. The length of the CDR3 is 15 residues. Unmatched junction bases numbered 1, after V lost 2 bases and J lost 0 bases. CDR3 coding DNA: TGCGCCAGCAGCTTACTAGCGGCCTCCTACAATGAGCAGTTCTTC. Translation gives CASSLLAASYNEQFF.

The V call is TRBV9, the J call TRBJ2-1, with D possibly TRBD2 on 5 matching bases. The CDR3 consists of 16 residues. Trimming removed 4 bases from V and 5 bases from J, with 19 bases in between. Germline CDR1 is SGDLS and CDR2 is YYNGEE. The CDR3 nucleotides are TGTGCCAGCAGCCCCCGGGGTCGCCCTTGGGACAATGAGCAGTTCTTC. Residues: CASSPRGRPWDNEQFF. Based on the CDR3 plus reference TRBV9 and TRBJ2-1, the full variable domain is DSGVTQTPKHLITATGQRVTLRCSPRSGDLSVYWYQQSLDQGLQFLIQYYNGEERAKGNILERFSAQQFPDLHSELNLSSLELGDSALYFCASSPRGRPWDNEQFFGPGTRLTVL.

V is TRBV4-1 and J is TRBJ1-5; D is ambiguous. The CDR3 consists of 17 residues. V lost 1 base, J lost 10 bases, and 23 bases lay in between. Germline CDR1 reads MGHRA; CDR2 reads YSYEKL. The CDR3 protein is CASSQVVVRESGSPQHF. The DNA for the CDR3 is TGCGCCAGCAGCCAAGTGGTCGTGAGGGAAAGCGGTTCTCCCCAGCATTTT.

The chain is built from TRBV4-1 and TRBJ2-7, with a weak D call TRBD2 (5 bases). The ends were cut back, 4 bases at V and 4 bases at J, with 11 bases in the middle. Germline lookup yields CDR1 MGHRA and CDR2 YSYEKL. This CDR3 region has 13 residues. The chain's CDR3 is CASSRQPGYEQYF. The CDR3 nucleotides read TGCGCCAGCAGCCGCCAACCGGGATACGAGCAGTACTTC.

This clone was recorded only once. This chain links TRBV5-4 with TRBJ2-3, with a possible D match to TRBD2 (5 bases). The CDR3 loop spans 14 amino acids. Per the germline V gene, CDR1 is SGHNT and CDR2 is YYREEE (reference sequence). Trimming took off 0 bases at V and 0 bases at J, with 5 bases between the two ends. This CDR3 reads CASSLGTSTDTQYF. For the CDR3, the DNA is TGTGCCAGCAGCTTGGGGACTAGCACAGATACGCAGTATTTT.

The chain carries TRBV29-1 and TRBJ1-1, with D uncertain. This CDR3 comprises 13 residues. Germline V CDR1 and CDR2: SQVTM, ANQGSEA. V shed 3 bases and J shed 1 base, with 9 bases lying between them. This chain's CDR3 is CSVDVDKNTEAFF. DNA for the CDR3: TGCAGCGTTGACGTAGACAAGAACACTGAAGCTTTCTTT.

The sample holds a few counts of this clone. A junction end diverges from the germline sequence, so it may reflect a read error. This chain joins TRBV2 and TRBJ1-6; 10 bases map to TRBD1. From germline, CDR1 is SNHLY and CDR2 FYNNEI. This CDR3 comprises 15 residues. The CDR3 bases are TGTGCCAGCAGGGAAGGACAGGGGGTTAGGTCACCCCTCCACTTT. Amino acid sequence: CASREGQGVRSPLHF.

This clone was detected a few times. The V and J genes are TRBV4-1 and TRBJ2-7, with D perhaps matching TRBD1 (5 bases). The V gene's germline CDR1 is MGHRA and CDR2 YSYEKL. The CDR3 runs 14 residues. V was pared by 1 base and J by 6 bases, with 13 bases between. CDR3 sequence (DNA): TGCGCCAGCAGCCAAGTGGGGCTGCCTCTCGAGCAGTACTTC. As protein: CASSQVGLPLEQYF.

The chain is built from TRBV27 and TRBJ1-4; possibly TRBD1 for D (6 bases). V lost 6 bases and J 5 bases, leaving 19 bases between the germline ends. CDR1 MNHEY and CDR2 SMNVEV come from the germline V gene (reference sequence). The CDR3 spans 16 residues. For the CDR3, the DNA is TGTGCCAGCAGCCGCATTCTCGGGACACAAAATGAAAAACTGTTTTTT. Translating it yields CASSRILGTQNEKLFF.